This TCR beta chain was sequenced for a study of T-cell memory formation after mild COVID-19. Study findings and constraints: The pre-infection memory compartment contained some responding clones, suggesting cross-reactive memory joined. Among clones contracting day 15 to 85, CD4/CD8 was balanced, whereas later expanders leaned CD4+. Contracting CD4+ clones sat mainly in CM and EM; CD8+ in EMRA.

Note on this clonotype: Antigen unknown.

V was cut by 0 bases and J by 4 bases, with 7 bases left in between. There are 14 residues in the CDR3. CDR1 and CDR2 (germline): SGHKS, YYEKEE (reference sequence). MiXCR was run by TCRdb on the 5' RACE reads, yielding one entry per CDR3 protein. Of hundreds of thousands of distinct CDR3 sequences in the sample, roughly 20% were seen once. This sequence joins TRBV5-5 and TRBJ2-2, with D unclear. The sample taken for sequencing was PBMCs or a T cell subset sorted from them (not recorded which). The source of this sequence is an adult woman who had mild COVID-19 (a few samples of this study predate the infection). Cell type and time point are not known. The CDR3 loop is CASSLAKVTGELFF. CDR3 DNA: TGTGCCAGCAGCTTGGCCAAGGTCACCGGGGAGCTGTTTTTT.